This T cell receptor beta chain was sequenced for a study of circulating CD8 cells and anti-PD-1 response in melanoma. For the study at large: Nivolumab was given intravenously at 3 mg/kg every 2 weeks. General observations from the study: At M1, fewer than 7% of TRB clonotypes appeared in multiple subsets.

Sample share makes this clonotype medium-sized. Its specificity is not known. The CDR3 has 14 residues. The V and J ends lost 2 bases and 9 bases respectively, with 15 bases between them. Looked up from germline, CDR1 is SGHNT and CDR2 is YYREEE (reference sequence). Live CD3+CD8+TCRalphabeta+ cells were sorted into four subsets by PD-1 and/or TIGIT. TCR libraries were prepared from around 14 ng of total RNA with the QIAseq Immune Repertoire TCR panel. TCRdb analysed the reads with MiXCR anew, one entry per CDR3 protein. The table shows some 690 distinct CDR3 sequences, with 5.5% to 6.5% occurring only once.

The source is a human donor with melanoma. Material: CD8+ T cells from PBMCs, obtained at baseline or after one month of anti-PD-1 therapy (not recorded which). The chain carries TRBV5-4 and TRBJ2-1; tentative D call: TRBD2 (5 bases). The DNA of the CDR3 is TGTGCCAGCAGCTTCGTCATCAGCCGGGGTGAGCAGTTCTTC. It encodes CASSFVISRGEQFF.